The rows below give T cell receptor beta chains drawn from one sample of a study of high-grade serous ovarian cancer treatment subgroups. Clones were read by immunoSEQ multiplex PCR, and TCRdb kept only the in-frame ones, dropping some. The sample shows 2,500 to 3,500 clones, more than 65% of them seen only once. The sample consisted of tumor tissue. These receptors all come from a human donor with high-grade serous ovarian cancer. Both conserved end residues are part of each CDR3. The D gene is left open where the match is weak. Not all rows give a size; the values are once, few, many and, for expanded clones, a class.

V,D,J,size,DNA,CDR3
TRBV18,-,TRBJ1-6,-,TGTGCCAGCTCACCTGGGGGTAGCGGGAATTCACCCCTCCACTTT,CASSPGGSGNSPLHF
TRBV4-1,-,TRBJ1-6,-,TGCGCCAGCAGCCAAGATGCTCGCGCGGGGAATGGGGCTCCCCTCCACTTT,CASSQDARAGNGAPLHF
TRBV5-1,-,TRBJ2-3,-,TGCGCCAGCAGGGAGACAGGAACCACAGATACGCAGTATTTT,CASRETGTTDTQYF
TRBV4-1,-,TRBJ2-3,-,TGCGCCAGCAGCGGCGGGGCCACAGATACGCAGTATTTT,CASSGGATDTQYF
TRBV4-2,-,TRBJ2-2,-,TGTGCCAGCAGCCAAGAGTATGGGGCGGTCGGGGAGCTGTTTTTT,CASSQEYGAVGELFF
TRBV30,TRBD1,TRBJ2-5,-,TGTGCCTGGACCGGGACAGGGGGGGAAGAGACCCAGTACTTC,CAWTGTGGEETQYF
TRBV4-2,-,TRBJ2-2,-,TGTGCCAGCAGCCAAGATTCGGCGGCAGGGGGGAGGGAGCTGTTTTTT,CASSQDSAAGGRELFF
TRBV19,-,TRBJ2-1,-,TGTGCCAGTAGTATACGGGCTAGCTATGAGCAGTTCTTC,CASSIRASYEQFF
TRBV19,-,TRBJ1-1,once,TGTGCCAGTACCCTAACGGGGATGAACACTGAAGCTTTCTTT,CASTLTGMNTEAFF
TRBV7-8,-,TRBJ2-5,-,TGTGCCAGCAGCCCCCGAGCAGTCCAACTAACAGGGACCCAGTACTTC,CASSPRAVQLTGTQYF
TRBV27,-,TRBJ2-6,few,TGTGCCAGCCTGGACAAGTATGGGGCCAACGTCCTGACTTTC,CASLDKYGANVLTF
TRBV5-4,-,TRBJ2-1,-,TGTGCCAGCAGCTCCCTAGGGGGTCAAGGCAATGAGCAGTTCTTC,CASSSLGGQGNEQFF
TRBV5-5,-,TRBJ1-2,-,TGTGCCAGCAGCTTGGTTATCGGATCGGGGGGCTACACCTTC,CASSLVIGSGGYTF
TRBV7-9,-,TRBJ1-1,-,TGTGCCAGCAGCTTAGGGGGGTTGAACACTGAAGCTTTCTTT,CASSLGGLNTEAFF
TRBV11-2,-,TRBJ2-7,-,TGTGCCAGCAGCCTTGGCATTGGTCCCTCGTACGAGCAGTACTTC,CASSLGIGPSYEQYF
TRBV5-1,-,TRBJ2-7,-,TGCGCCAGCAGCTTGGCCGCGAGACAGAGCTCCTACGAGCAGTACTTC,CASSLAARQSSYEQYF
TRBV30,-,TRBJ2-3,-,TGTGCCTGGAGTGTACTTACATCTAGCACAGATACGCAGTATTTT,CAWSVLTSSTDTQYF
TRBV27,-,TRBJ1-2,-,TGTGCCAGCAGTTTGGCCCCAAGGGGAGCTAACTATGGCTACACCTTC,CASSLAPRGANYGYTF
TRBV19,TRBD1,TRBJ2-7,-,TGTGCCAGTAGTCCCGGGACAGACTACGAGCAGTACTTC,CASSPGTDYEQYF
TRBV9,-,TRBJ2-7,-,TGTGCCAGCAGCCTCGACGAGGGGGGCCACTCCTACGAGCAGTACTTC,CASSLDEGGHSYEQYF
TRBV28,-,TRBJ1-2,-,TGTGCCAGCACTTTCCGTGGGGTGAAGGGCTACACCTTC,CASTFRGVKGYTF
TRBV11-2,-,TRBJ1-6,-,TGTGCCAGCATCCCGGGGGCCGAGTTGCCCCTCCACTTT,CASIPGAELPLHF
TRBV12-5,-,TRBJ2-2,-,TGTGCTAGTGGTTTGGTAAGGACCGGGGATACCGGGGAGCTGTTTTTT,CASGLVRTGDTGELFF
TRBV10-2,TRBD1,TRBJ1-1,-,TGCGCCAGCAGCAATTGGGACAGGGGAAAAACTGAAGCTTTCTTT,CASSNWDRGKTEAFF
TRBV29-1,TRBD1,TRBJ2-3,-,TGCAGCGCTCAGCCCGGGACAGGGGACGCAGATACGCAGTATTTT,CSAQPGTGDADTQYF
TRBV15,TRBD1,TRBJ2-1,-,TGTGCCACTCTGGGACAGGGATCCTACAATGAGCAGTTCTTC,CATLGQGSYNEQFF
TRBV2,-,TRBJ2-7,-,TGTGCCAGCAGCGCGAATCGTCTCCGCTACGAGCAGTACTTC,CASSANRLRYEQYF
TRBV28,TRBD1,TRBJ2-7,-,TGTGCCAGCAGCCCATGGGGAGACAGGGGATCGTACGAGCAGTACTTC,CASSPWGDRGSYEQYF
TRBV7-9,-,TRBJ2-3,-,TGTGCCAGCAGACGACACACAGATACGCAGTATTTT,CASRRHTDTQYF
TRBV28,TRBD1,TRBJ2-7,-,TGTGCCAGCAGTTCCCTTCCCACCAGGACAGGGGCCTACGAGCAGTACTTC,CASSSLPTRTGAYEQYF
TRBV6-6,-,TRBJ1-3,-,TGTGCCAGCAGACCCGGGCAGGGGATAAGGAACACCATATATTTT,CASRPGQGIRNTIYF
TRBV6-6,-,TRBJ2-5,-,TGTGCCAGCAGTTACTCGGGAGGGGGCCAAGAGACCCAGTACTTC,CASSYSGGGQETQYF
TRBV2,TRBD1,TRBJ2-7,-,TGTGCCAGCAGACTGGACAGGGGGATGACCTACGAGCAGTACTTC,CASRLDRGMTYEQYF
TRBV7-2,TRBD1,TRBJ1-5,-,TGTGCCAGCAGCTTAGGGTGGACAGGGGGTGGAAGCAATCAGCCCCAGCATTTT,CASSLGWTGGGSNQPQHF
TRBV4-3,-,TRBJ2-3,-,TGCGCCAGCAGACCCTCAAGTGGCACAGATACGCAGTATTTT,CASRPSSGTDTQYF
TRBV18,-,TRBJ2-7,-,TGTGCCAGCTCACCACCGGAGAGCTACGAGCAGTACTTC,CASSPPESYEQYF
TRBV23-1,-,TRBJ1-6,-,TGCGCCAGCAGTCGCAAGGGGTTGATTGGGTTCCGACCCCTCCACTTT,CASSRKGLIGFRPLHF
TRBV5-4,-,TRBJ2-2,few,TGTGCCAGCAGGGATACAGGGAGCACCGGGGAGCTGTTTTTT,CASRDTGSTGELFF
TRBV5-1,TRBD2,TRBJ2-5,-,TGCGCCAGCAGCTTGGCCGGACTAGCGGGAGGGGGAGAGACCCAGTACTTC,CASSLAGLAGGGETQYF
TRBV7-2,-,TRBJ2-1,few,TGTGCCAGCAGCTTTCTAGTTGCGGGCAATGAGCAGTTCTTC,CASSFLVAGNEQFF
TRBV29-1,-,TRBJ2-5,-,TGCAGCGTTGAAATGGGGACGCTGCGGAGAGAGACCCAGTACTTC,CSVEMGTLRRETQYF
TRBV18,TRBD1,TRBJ1-6,-,TGTGCCAGCTCACCGGCGGGACAGACTAATTCACCCCTCCACTTT,CASSPAGQTNSPLHF
TRBV7-6,-,TRBJ2-7,-,TGTGCCAGCAGCGCTAGGTCTGGGGGCCCCTACGAGCAGTACTTC,CASSARSGGPYEQYF
TRBV4-2,-,TRBJ2-5,once,TGTGCCAGCAGCCCCCGGGACAAAGAGACCCAGTACTTC,CASSPRDKETQYF
TRBV11-2,-,TRBJ2-7,-,TGTGCCAGCAGCTTAGATGGCACCTACGAGCAGTACTTC,CASSLDGTYEQYF
TRBV5-8,TRBD1,TRBJ2-5,-,TGTGCCAGCAGCTTCAGGGGGCGCTGGATGGAGACCCAGTACTTC,CASSFRGRWMETQYF
TRBV28,-,TRBJ2-7,once,TGTGCCAGCAGGACAGGGAGCCGAGCGGGCGAGCAGTACTTC,CASRTGSRAGEQYF
TRBV6-1,TRBD2,TRBJ2-3,large,TGTGCCAGCAGTACCCTAGCGGGGGAGGCAGATACGCAGTATTTT,CASSTLAGEADTQYF
TRBV2,-,TRBJ1-6,-,TGTGCCAGCAGTGTTACAGGGAATTCACCCCTCCACTTT,CASSVTGNSPLHF